These 18 T cell receptor beta chains came from one sample sequenced in a study of T cell responses to AZD1222 COVID-19 vaccine. Libraries were prepared by immunoSEQ multiplex PCR; TCRdb keeps only in-frame clonotypes and omits some of them. Here the sample spans around 100,000 clones, about 87% being singletons. Here the sequenced sample was peripheral blood, taken on day 0 of AZD1222 vaccination. The receptors were sampled from an adult in good health.

The rearrangement joins TRBV6-1 to TRBJ1-5; D remains unclear. This CDR3 is built from 16 residues. Trimming shortened V by 4 bases and J by 0 bases, and 13 bases separated the two germline ends. Germline V lookup: CDR1 MNHNS, CDR2 SASEGT. CDR3 coding DNA: TGTGCCAGCAGTGTTTTACCGTCAGGTAGCAATCAGCCCCAGCATTTT. The encoded protein is CASSVLPSGSNQPQHF.

The V call is TRBV6-1, the J call TRBJ2-2; 7 positions agree with TRBD2. The CDR3 is made up of 14 amino acids. Germline CDR1 and CDR2: MNHNS and SASEGT. The ends lost 2 bases at V and 3 bases at J; junction bases unmatched: 0. CDR3 nucleotides: TGTGCCAGCAGTGAACTAGCGGACACCGGGGAGCTGTTTTTT. Its translation is CASSELADTGELFF.

The V and J genes are TRBV10-3 and TRBJ1-2, with D tentatively TRBD1 (6 bases). The length of the CDR3 is 13 residues. Germline V gene data show CDR1 as ENHRY and CDR2 as SYGVKD. V lost 6 bases to trimming and J lost 2 bases, with 10 bases between them. CDR3 DNA: TGTGCCATCAGAGGGGGTGGGAACTATGGCTACACCTTC. Protein product: CAIRGGGNYGYTF.

The V and J genes are TRBV4-3 and TRBJ2-2; the D gene is possibly TRBD2 (5 bases). The germline V gene encodes CDR1 LGHNA and CDR2 YSLEER. Trimming took 5 bases from V and 6 from J, leaving 13 bases between them. CDR3 length: 14 residues. The CDR3 is CASSSAAGSGELFF. The CDR3 coding sequence is TGCGCCAGCAGCTCAGCGGCTGGCTCCGGGGAGCTGTTTTTT.

V usage is TRBV28 and J usage is TRBJ1-4, with 7 bases identical to TRBD1. The CDR3 extends over 14 amino acids. The germline CDR1 and CDR2 sequences are MDHEN and SYDVKM. The V segment lost 5 bases and the J segment 8 bases; nucleotides outside the gene matches: 8. CDR3 sequence: CASSVGQVGEKLFF. The CDR3 DNA reads as TGTGCCAGCAGTGTTGGACAGGTGGGGGAAAAACTGTTTTTT.

The chain recombines TRBV4-3 with TRBJ1-2; tentative D call: TRBD1 (6 bases). This CDR3 has 17 residues. CDR1 LGHNA and CDR2 YSLEER come from the germline V gene. Trimming cost V 4 bases and J 5 bases, with 23 bases left between them. The CDR3 here is CASSPKSGTPRGYGYTF. DNA for the CDR3: TGCGCCAGCAGCCCGAAATCCGGGACACCAAGGGGGTATGGCTACACCTTC.

The DNA of the CDR3 is TGTGCCTGGAGTGTTCAGGGGGCACGGGAGCAGTTCTTC. This sequence encodes CAWSVQGAREQFF. The V gene is TRBV30, the J gene TRBJ2-1, with 8 nucleotides matching TRBD1. V lost 0 bases and J lost 10; bases outside the gene matches: 5. Germline values: CDR1 GTSNPN, CDR2 SVGIG (reference sequence). The CDR3 is 13 amino acids.

This chain uses TRBV19 with TRBJ1-1; no clear D. The V gene lost 5 bases and the J gene lost 6 bases, with 10 bases spanning the gap. The germline CDR1 and CDR2 sequences are LNHDA and SQIVND (reference sequence). The CDR3 loop spans 12 amino acids. The CDR3 region is CASSPVGAEAFF. The CDR3, as DNA: TGTGCCAGTAGTCCGGTCGGTGCTGAAGCTTTCTTT.

The V gene is TRBV5-1, the J gene TRBJ1-1; D gene ambiguous. The germline V gene encodes CDR1 SGHRS and CDR2 YFSETQ. V was trimmed by 1 base and J by 1 base, leaving 11 bases between them. The CDR3 extends over 15 amino acids. The chain's CDR3 is CASSLIRVQNTEAFF. The CDR3, as DNA: TGCGCCAGCAGCTTGATCCGGGTTCAGAACACTGAAGCTTTCTTT.

The CDR3 DNA sequence: TGTGCCAGTAGTAAGGGAAGCTCCTATAATTCACCCCTCCACTTT. Its translation: CASSKGSSYNSPLHF. The chain carries TRBV19 and TRBJ1-6; D is ambiguous. Trimming took 4 bases from V and 0 from J, leaving 7 bases between them. There are 15 residues in the CDR3. Germline V gene data show CDR1 as LNHDA and CDR2 as SQIVND (reference sequence). Full variable domain (remainder filled in from reference TRBV19 and TRBJ1-6): DGGITQSPKYLFRKEGQNVTLSCEQNLNHDAMYWYRQDPGQGLRLIYYSQIVNDFQKGDIAEGYSVSREKKESFPLTVTSAQKNPTAFYLCASSKGSSYNSPLHFGNGTRLTVT.

The genes are TRBV6-2 or TRBV6-3 and TRBJ1-4; possibly TRBD1 for D (5 bases). Germline loops: CDR1 MNHEY, CDR2 SVGEGT. The ends were cut back, 5 bases at V and 6 bases at J, with 16 bases in the middle. The CDR3 is made up of 15 amino acids. The CDR3 region has the DNA TGTGCCAGCAGTGTCAGAGGAGGGACCGATGAAAAACTGTTTTTT. Its translation is CASSVRGGTDEKLFF.

In its sample, this clone was seen once. CDR3 residues: CASSLANRLSEAFF. In DNA, the CDR3 is TGCGCCAGCAGCTTGGCCAATCGCCTCTCTGAAGCTTTCTTT. This chain links TRBV5-1 with TRBJ1-1; no definite D call. Germline CDR1 SGHRS, CDR2 YFSETQ. The CDR3 length is 14 residues. With 0 bases removed from V and 6 bases from J, the gap between germline ends came to 12 bases.

This clone is a singleton in its sample. This CDR3 is CASSMRGTWETQYF. The DNA of the CDR3 is TGTGCCAGTAGTATGCGAGGGACGTGGGAGACCCAGTACTTC. This chain joins TRBV19 and TRBJ2-5, with D perhaps matching TRBD1 or TRBD2 (5 bases each). V was pared by 3 bases and J by 5 bases, with 13 bases between. This CDR3 region has 14 residues. CDR1 is LNHDA, CDR2 SQIVND, per germline (reference sequence). The variable domain in full, with the rest retrieved from reference TRBV19 and TRBJ2-5, is DGGITQSPKYLFRKEGQNVTLSCEQNLNHDAMYWYRQDPGQGLRLIYYSQIVNDFQKGDIAEGYSVSREKKESFPLTVTSAQKNPTAFYLCASSMRGTWETQYFGPGTRLLVL.

This sequence joins TRBV2 and TRBJ1-4; 7 positions match TRBD1. The J segment lost 5 bases and the V segment lost 6 bases, leaving 3 bases of the junction unmatched. The CDR3 has 13 amino acids. Germline values: CDR1 SNHLY, CDR2 FYNNEI. The CDR3 here is CASRVQGNEKLFF. The CDR3 DNA is TGTGCCAGCAGGGTACAGGGGAATGAAAAACTGTTTTTT.

V is TRBV2 and J is TRBJ1-1, with D tentatively TRBD1 (6 bases). V gave up 5 bases and J gave up 4 bases, with 23 bases separating them. Per the germline V gene, CDR1 is SNHLY and CDR2 is FYNNEI. The CDR3 has 17 amino acids. The CDR3 loop is CASSTELSGGLGTEAFF. Here the CDR3 DNA reads TGTGCCAGCAGTACAGAACTCAGTGGGGGCCTGGGCACTGAAGCTTTCTTT.

The V call is TRBV4-1, the J call TRBJ1-2; TRBD1 might be the D (6 bases). Germline values: CDR1 MGHRA, CDR2 YSYEKL. The length of the CDR3 is 16 residues. The ends were cut back, 1 base at V and 6 bases at J, with 18 bases in the middle. This chain's CDR3 is CASSQASRQDTHGYTF. The CDR3 DNA follows: TGCGCCAGCAGCCAAGCTTCCCGACAGGACACCCATGGCTACACCTTC.

This rearrangement joins TRBV7-2 to TRBJ2-7; the D is unclear. Germline-derived CDR1 and CDR2 are SGHTA and FQGNSA. This CDR3 region has 15 residues. Trimming took off 5 bases at V and 0 bases at J, with 14 bases between the two ends. For the CDR3, the DNA is TGTGCCAGCAGCCTGCGACACTCCGTCTCCTACGAGCAGTACTTC. Translating gives CASSLRHSVSYEQYF.

This chain uses TRBV27 with TRBJ2-3; TRBD2 matches at 7 bases. The CDR3 spans 17 residues. Germline assignment: CDR1 MNHEY and CDR2 SMNVEV (reference sequence). V dropped 6 bases and J dropped 0; count of bases not matched to a gene: 12. CDR3 nucleotides: TGTGCCAGCAGCCCCTCGACCCCTAGCGGAAGCACAGATACGCAGTATTTT. As protein: CASSPSTPSGSTDTQYF.